A single sample gave rise to the 15 T cell receptor beta chains below, sequenced in a study of CD8 T cells in ankylosing spondylitis (dated by TCRdb to about 2017). Receptor libraries were prepared by 5' RACE. These reads were obtained on an Illumina HiSeq 2500. The public reads were reanalyzed by TCRdb: fastp trimming at Q25, MiXCR alignment, in-frame beta chains only. One record per CDR3 amino acid sequence lists the most common genes and DNA. The sample data list 30,000 to 35,000 distinct CDR3 sequences, and under 40% of these were observed just once. Of the sample, under 60% falls within the top ten clones. The sequenced sample consisted of synovial fluid, either unsorted or a sorted T cell fraction (not recorded which). Receptors were obtained from a male donor with ankylosing spondylitis.

This clonotype showed up many times. The V and J genes are TRBV9 and TRBJ2-7, with TRBD2 as a possible D gene (6 bases). V lost 3 bases to trimming and J lost 0 bases, with 13 bases between them. Germline V gives CDR1 SGDLS, CDR2 YYNGEE. This CDR3 has 15 residues. The CDR3 DNA sequence: TGTGCCAGCAGCGCACATAGCGGTCCCTCCTACGAGCAGTACTTC. Encoded protein: CASSAHSGPSYEQYF.

The chain has TRBV7-7 and TRBJ2-7, with 7 bases aligning to TRBD1. Germline V gene lookup returns CDR1 SSHAT and CDR2 FNYEAQ (reference sequence). The CDR3 is 14 residues long. The ends lost 7 bases at V and 2 bases at J; junction bases unmatched: 8. This CDR3 reads CASTPLTGAYEQYF. The CDR3 DNA follows: TGTGCCAGCACCCCTCTAACAGGGGCCTACGAGCAGTACTTC.

The V and J genes are TRBV7-8 and TRBJ2-7; D may be TRBD2 (6 bases). V lost 2 bases and J lost 4, with 12 bases in between. Germline CDR1 is SGHVS and CDR2 is FQNEAQ. This CDR3 spans 14 amino acids. As DNA, the CDR3 is TGTGCCAGCAGCTTAACGACTAGTAGGTACGAGCAGTACGTC. As protein: CASSLTTSRYEQYV.

This clonotype turned up a few times. V usage is TRBV13 and J usage is TRBJ2-7; TRBD2 agrees at 10 bases. The germline V gene encodes CDR1 PRHDT and CDR2 FYEKMQ (reference sequence). V shed 5 bases and J 7 bases; nucleotides not matched to a gene: 11. The CDR3 extends over 15 amino acids. The CDR3 reads CASSPPGAGGREQYF. In nucleotides, the CDR3 is TGTGCCAGCAGCCCACCAGGAGCGGGAGGGAGAGAGCAGTACTTC. Combining the CDR3 with reference TRBV13 and TRBJ2-7 gives the whole variable domain AAGVIQSPRHLIKEKRETATLKCYPIPRHDTVYWYQQGPGQDPQFLISFYEKMQSDKGSIPDRFSAQQFSDYHSELNMSSLELGDSALYFCASSPPGAGGREQYFGPGTRLTVT.

The chain has TRBV11-2 and TRBJ2-7; perhaps TRBD1 as D (5 bases). The germline V and J ends were trimmed by 6 bases and 2 bases, with 11 bases remaining between them. This CDR3 comprises 13 residues. Germline V gene data show CDR1 as SGHAT and CDR2 as FQNNGV. CDR3 sequence (DNA): TGTGCCAGCAGTGTGCTGACAGCCTACGAGCAGTACGTC. It translates to CASSVLTAYEQYV.

The V gene is TRBV25-1, the J gene TRBJ2-1, with D possibly TRBD2 on 7 matching bases. With 7 bases removed from V and 5 bases from J, the gap between germline ends came to 21 bases. CDR3 length: 16 amino acids. Germline CDR1 MGHDK, CDR2 SYGVNS. Here the CDR3 DNA reads TGTGCCAGCACCTCTAGGGGGGGACTCCTTAACAATGAGCAGTTCTTC. It translates to CASTSRGGLLNNEQFF.

The V gene is TRBV13, the J gene TRBJ2-1; D uncertain. CDR1 PRHDT and CDR2 FYEKMQ come from the germline V gene (reference sequence). This CDR3 contains 15 residues. The V gene lost 5 bases and the J gene lost 0 bases, with 11 bases spanning the gap. The DNA for the CDR3 is TGTGCCAGCAGCCCGGGCCAGAGCTCCTACAATGAGCAGTTCTTC. Protein product: CASSPGQSSYNEQFF.

As to this clonotype: This may arise from a read error, as a much more abundant clone is one base away. This chain connects TRBV6-4 to TRBJ2-3; 8 bases match TRBD2. Per germline, CDR1 MRHNA and CDR2 SNTAGT. The CDR3 runs to 16 residues. The CDR3 region is CVSSGAAGGSPDTQYF. CDR3 bases: TGTGTCAGCAGTGGGGCCGCGGGAGGATCCCCAGATACGCAGTATTTT.

The rearrangement links TRBV10-1 to TRBJ2-1, with 9 bases fitting TRBD2. This CDR3 has 13 residues. V shed 5 bases, J shed 9 bases, and the junction held 5 bases outside the gene matches. Germline V CDR1 and CDR2: WNHNN, SYGVQD (reference sequence). The DNA of the CDR3 is TGCGCCAGCAGTCCGGGACTAGCCCTTGAGCAGTTCTTC. Translating gives CASSPGLALEQFF.

The sample holds many counts of this clonotype. This chain uses TRBV27 with TRBJ2-1; 10 bases are shared with TRBD2. CDR3 length equals 16 residues. The germline gives CDR1 MNHEY, CDR2 SMNVEV (reference sequence). V shed 2 bases and J 9 bases; nucleotides not matched to a gene: 10. The CDR3 is CASSLGSKLAGVEQFF. CDR3 bases: TGTGCCAGCAGTTTAGGGTCTAAGCTAGCGGGAGTTGAGCAGTTCTTC.

CDR3 bases: TGTGCCAGTACCACCATAGTTGGGGACTCCGGGGAGCTGTTTTTT. This sequence encodes CASTTIVGDSGELFF. This chain uses TRBV19 with TRBJ2-2, with a possible D match to TRBD2 (6 bases). The CDR3 has 15 residues. Germline values: CDR1 LNHDA, CDR2 SQIVND (reference sequence). Between the trimmed V and J ends, which lost 7 bases and 6 bases, there was a span of 18 bases.

This chain uses TRBV27 with TRBJ2-1; TRBD2 agrees at 10 bases. This CDR3 is built from 15 residues. Germline V gene lookup returns CDR1 MNHEY and CDR2 SMNVEV (reference sequence). The V segment lost 3 bases and the J segment 8 bases; nucleotides outside the gene matches: 7. In nucleotides, the CDR3 is TGTGCCAGCAGTTTTGCTAGCGGGAGTCCCCATGAGCAGTTCTTC. It codes for CASSFASGSPHEQFF.

The V call is TRBV2, the J call TRBJ2-2, with D perhaps matching TRBD2 (6 bases). This CDR3 region has 16 residues. Germline V gene lookup returns CDR1 SNHLY and CDR2 FYNNEI. V was clipped by 2 bases and J by 3 bases, with 13 bases between them. CDR3 residues: CASSERAGRYTGELFF. The CDR3 DNA reads TGTGCCAGCAGTGAACGGGCGGGAAGGTACACCGGGGAGCTGTTTTTT.

This chain uses TRBV9 with TRBJ2-2; D is unresolved. Looked up from germline, CDR1 is SGDLS and CDR2 is YYNGEE. There are 15 residues in the CDR3. Trimming cost V 0 bases and J 4 bases, with 10 bases left between them. As DNA, the CDR3 is TGTGCCAGCAGCGTAGAATCTTGGAGCACCGGGGAGCTGTTTTTT. This sequence encodes CASSVESWSTGELFF.

This clonotype was detected only a few times. V is TRBV7-8 and J is TRBJ2-5; the D gene is possibly TRBD2 (6 bases). The CDR3 has 15 residues. The germline gives CDR1 SGHVS, CDR2 FQNEAQ. Trimming cost V 4 bases and J 5 bases, with 17 bases left between them. CDR3 in DNA: TGTGCCAGCAGCTCTAGCGTCTGGGGTTGGGAGACCCAGTACTTC. This sequence encodes CASSSSVWGWETQYF.